The clone carrying this T cell receptor beta chain has a handful of counts. CDR3 length equals 16 residues. The J segment lost 7 bases and the V segment lost 0 bases, leaving 7 bases of the junction unmatched. Germline assignment: CDR1 MNHEY and CDR2 SVGAGI. The data are from a study of T-cell reconstitution after alpha-beta-depleted transplantation in children. Using unique molecular identifiers, the investigators prepared the TCRbeta library. TCRdb analysed the PCR reads with MiXCR anew, one entry per CDR3 protein. The profile covers about 640,000 distinct CDR3 sequences, with around 16% appearing a single time and around 0.96% taken by the ten largest.

This sequence originates from a human donor who donated a stem cell graft to a child with acute myeloid leukemia. Here the sequenced sample was PBMCs from the stem cell graft donor, taken from the stem cell graft. The chain combines TRBV6-5 with TRBJ1-4; 8 bases line up with TRBD1. CDR3 coding DNA: TGTGCCAGCAGTTACTCTCTGACAGGGGAGGGTGAAAAACTGTTTTTT. Translated, it gives CASSYSLTGEGEKLFF.